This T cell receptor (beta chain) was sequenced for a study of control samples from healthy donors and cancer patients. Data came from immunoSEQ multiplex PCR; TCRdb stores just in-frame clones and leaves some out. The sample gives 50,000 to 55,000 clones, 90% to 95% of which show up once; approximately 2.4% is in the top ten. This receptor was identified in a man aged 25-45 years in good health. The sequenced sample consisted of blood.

CDR3 loop: CASSLWNNQETQYF. In nucleotides, the CDR3 is TGCGCCAGCAGCTTGTGGAACAACCAAGAGACCCAGTACTTC. The genes are TRBV5-1 and TRBJ2-5; D not certain. Trimming removed 1 base from V and 0 bases from J, with 7 bases in between. CDR1 and CDR2 (germline): SGHRS, YFSETQ. The CDR3 is made up of 14 amino acids.